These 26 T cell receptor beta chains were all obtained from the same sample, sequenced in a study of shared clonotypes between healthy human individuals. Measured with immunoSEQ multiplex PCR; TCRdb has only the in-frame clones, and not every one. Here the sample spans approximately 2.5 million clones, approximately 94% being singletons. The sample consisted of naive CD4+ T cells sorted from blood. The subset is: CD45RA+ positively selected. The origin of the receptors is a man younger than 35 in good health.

CDR3: CASQDRGRLEETQYF. In nucleotides, the CDR3 is TGTGCCAGCCAAGACAGGGGGCGCCTCGAGGAGACCCAGTACTTC. The gene calls are TRBV7-2 and TRBJ2-5, with 10 bases fitting TRBD1. The V gene's germline CDR1 is SGHTA and CDR2 FQGNSA. V lost 8 bases and J lost 5; bases outside the gene matches: 11. This CDR3 region has 15 residues.

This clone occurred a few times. The CDR3 sequence is CASSPDSSSYGYTF. CDR3 sequence (DNA): TGTGCCAGCAGCCCGGACAGTTCTAGCTATGGCTACACCTTC. The chain employs TRBV7-9 and TRBJ1-2, with a tentative D call TRBD1 (6 bases). Deletions cut 5 bases from V and 4 bases from J, with 14 bases between. Germline lookup yields CDR1 SEHNR and CDR2 FQNEAQ (reference sequence). The CDR3 length is 14 residues.

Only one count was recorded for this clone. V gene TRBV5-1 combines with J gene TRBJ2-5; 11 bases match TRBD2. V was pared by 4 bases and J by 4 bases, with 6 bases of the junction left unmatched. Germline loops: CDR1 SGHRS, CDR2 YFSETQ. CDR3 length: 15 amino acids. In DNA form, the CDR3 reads TGCGCCAGCAGCGTAGCGGGAGGGCCAGGAGAGACCCAGTACTTC. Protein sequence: CASSVAGGPGETQYF.

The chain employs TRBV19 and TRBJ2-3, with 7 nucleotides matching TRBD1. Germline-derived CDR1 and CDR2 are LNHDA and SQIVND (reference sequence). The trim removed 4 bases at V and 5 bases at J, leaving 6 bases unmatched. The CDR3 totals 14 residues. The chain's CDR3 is CASSNDRVVDTQYF. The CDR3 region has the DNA TGTGCCAGTAGTAACGACAGGGTGGTAGATACGCAGTATTTT.

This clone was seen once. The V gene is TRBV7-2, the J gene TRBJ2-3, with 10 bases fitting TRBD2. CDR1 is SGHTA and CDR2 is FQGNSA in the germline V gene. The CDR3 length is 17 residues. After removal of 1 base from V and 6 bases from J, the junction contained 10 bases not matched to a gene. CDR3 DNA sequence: TGTGCCAGCAGCTTAGACAGGGCTAGCGGGAGTACCGATACGCAGTATTTT. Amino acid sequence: CASSLDRASGSTDTQYF.

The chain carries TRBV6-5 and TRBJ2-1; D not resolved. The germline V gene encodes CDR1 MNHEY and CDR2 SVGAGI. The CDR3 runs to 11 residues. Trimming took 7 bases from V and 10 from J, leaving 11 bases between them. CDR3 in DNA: TGTGCCAGCACTATAGCCGGCGAGCAGTTCTTC. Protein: CASTIAGEQFF.

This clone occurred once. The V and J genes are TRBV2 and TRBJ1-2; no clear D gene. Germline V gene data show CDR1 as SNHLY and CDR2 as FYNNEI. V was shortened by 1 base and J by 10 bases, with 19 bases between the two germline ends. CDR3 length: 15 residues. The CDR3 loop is CASSEDVWPQFHYTF. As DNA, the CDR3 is TGTGCCAGCAGTGAAGATGTTTGGCCGCAATTTCACTACACCTTC.

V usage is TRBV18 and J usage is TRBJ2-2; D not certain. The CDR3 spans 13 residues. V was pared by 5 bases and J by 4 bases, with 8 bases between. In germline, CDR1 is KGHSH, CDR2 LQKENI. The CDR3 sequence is CASSTYPTGELFF. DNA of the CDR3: TGTGCCAGCTCAACATACCCCACCGGGGAGCTGTTTTTT. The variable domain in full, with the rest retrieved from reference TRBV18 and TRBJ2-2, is NAGVMQNPRHLVRRRGQEARLRCSPMKGHSHVYWYRQLPEEGLKFMVYLQKENIIDESGMPKERFSAEFPKEGPSILRIQQVVRGDSAAYFCASSTYPTGELFFGEGSRLTVL.

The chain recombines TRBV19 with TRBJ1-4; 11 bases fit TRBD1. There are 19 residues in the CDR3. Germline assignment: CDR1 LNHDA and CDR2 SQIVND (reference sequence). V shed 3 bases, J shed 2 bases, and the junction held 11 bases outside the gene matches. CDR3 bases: TGTGCCAGTAGTATCTCCGGGACAGGGGGAATGAAGACTAATGAAAAACTGTTTTTT. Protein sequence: CASSISGTGGMKTNEKLFF. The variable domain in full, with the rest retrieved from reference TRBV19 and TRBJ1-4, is DGGITQSPKYLFRKEGQNVTLSCEQNLNHDAMYWYRQDPGQGLRLIYYSQIVNDFQKGDIAEGYSVSREKKESFPLTVTSAQKNPTAFYLCASSISGTGGMKTNEKLFFGSGTQLSVL.

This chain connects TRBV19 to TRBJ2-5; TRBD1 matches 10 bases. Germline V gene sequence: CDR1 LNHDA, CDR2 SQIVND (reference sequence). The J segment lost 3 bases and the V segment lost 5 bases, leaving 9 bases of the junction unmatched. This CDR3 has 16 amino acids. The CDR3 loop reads CASSLRTGTGEETQYF. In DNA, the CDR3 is TGTGCCAGTAGTCTCCGAACCGGGACAGGGGAAGAGACCCAGTACTTC. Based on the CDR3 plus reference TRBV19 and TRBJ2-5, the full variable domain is DGGITQSPKYLFRKEGQNVTLSCEQNLNHDAMYWYRQDPGQGLRLIYYSQIVNDFQKGDIAEGYSVSREKKESFPLTVTSAQKNPTAFYLCASSLRTGTGEETQYFGPGTRLLVL.

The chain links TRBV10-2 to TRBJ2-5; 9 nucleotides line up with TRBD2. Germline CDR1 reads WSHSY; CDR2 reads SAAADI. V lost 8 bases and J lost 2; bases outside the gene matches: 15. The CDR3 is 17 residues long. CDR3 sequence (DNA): TGCGCCAGCGCGGGACCTGCGCGGGGGGGGCATCAAGAGACCCAGTACTTC. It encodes CASAGPARGGHQETQYF.

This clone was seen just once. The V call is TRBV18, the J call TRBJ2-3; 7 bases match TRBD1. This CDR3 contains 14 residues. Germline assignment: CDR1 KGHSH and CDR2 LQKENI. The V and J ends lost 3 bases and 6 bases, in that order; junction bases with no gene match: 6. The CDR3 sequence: CASSPEGQVDTQYF. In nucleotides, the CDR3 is TGTGCCAGCTCACCTGAAGGACAGGTGGATACGCAGTATTTT.

Here the CDR3 reads CASTLRPGSSYEQYF. CDR3 bases: TGTGCCAGCACTCTGAGACCAGGGAGCTCCTACGAGCAGTACTTC. The chain recombines TRBV28 with TRBJ2-7; D is possibly TRBD1 or TRBD2 (5 bases each). The CDR3 spans 15 residues. V lost 7 bases to trimming and J lost 0 bases, with 16 bases between them. Germline lookup yields CDR1 MDHEN and CDR2 SYDVKM.

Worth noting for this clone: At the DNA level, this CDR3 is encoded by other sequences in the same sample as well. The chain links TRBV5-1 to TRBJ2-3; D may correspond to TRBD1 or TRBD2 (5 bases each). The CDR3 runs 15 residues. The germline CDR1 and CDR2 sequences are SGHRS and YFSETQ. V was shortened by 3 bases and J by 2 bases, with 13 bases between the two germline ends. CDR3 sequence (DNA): TGCGCCAGCAGCTGGGGGTCAGGAGACACAGATACGCAGTATTTT. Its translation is CASSWGSGDTDTQYF. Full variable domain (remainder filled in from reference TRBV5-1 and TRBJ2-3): KAGVTQTPRYLIKTRGQQVTLSCSPISGHRSVSWYQQTPGQGLQFLFEYFSETQRNKGNFPGRFSGRQFSNSRSEMNVSTLELGDSALYLCASSWGSGDTDTQYFGPGTRLTVL.

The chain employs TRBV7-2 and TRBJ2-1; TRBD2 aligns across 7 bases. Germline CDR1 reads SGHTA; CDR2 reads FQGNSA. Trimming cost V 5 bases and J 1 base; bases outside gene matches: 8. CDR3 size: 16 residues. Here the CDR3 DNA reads TGTGCCAGCAGCAAAGCGGGAACGATTTCCTACAATGAGCAGTTCTTC. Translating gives CASSKAGTISYNEQFF.

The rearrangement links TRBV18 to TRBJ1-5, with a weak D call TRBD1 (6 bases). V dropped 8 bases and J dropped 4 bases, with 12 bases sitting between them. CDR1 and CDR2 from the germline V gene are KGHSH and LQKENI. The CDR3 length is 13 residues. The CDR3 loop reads CASTRGLNQPQHF. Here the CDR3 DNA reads TGTGCCAGCACAAGGGGGTTAAATCAGCCCCAGCATTTT. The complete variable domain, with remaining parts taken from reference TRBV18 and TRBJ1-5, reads NAGVMQNPRHLVRRRGQEARLRCSPMKGHSHVYWYRQLPEEGLKFMVYLQKENIIDESGMPKERFSAEFPKEGPSILRIQQVVRGDSAAYFCASTRGLNQPQHFGDGTRLSIL.

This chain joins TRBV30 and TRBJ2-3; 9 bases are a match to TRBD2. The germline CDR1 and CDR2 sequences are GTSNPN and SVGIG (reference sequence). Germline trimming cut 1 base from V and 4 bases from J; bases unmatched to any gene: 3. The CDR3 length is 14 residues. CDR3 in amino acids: CAWSGAGGPDTQYF. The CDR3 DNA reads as TGTGCCTGGAGTGGAGCGGGGGGCCCAGATACGCAGTATTTT.

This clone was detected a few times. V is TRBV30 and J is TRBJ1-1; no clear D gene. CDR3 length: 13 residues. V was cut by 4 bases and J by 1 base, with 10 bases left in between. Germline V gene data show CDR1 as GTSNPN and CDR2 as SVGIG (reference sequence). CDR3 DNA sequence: TGTGCCTGGAACCGTAACTGGAACACTGAAGCTTTCTTT. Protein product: CAWNRNWNTEAFF.

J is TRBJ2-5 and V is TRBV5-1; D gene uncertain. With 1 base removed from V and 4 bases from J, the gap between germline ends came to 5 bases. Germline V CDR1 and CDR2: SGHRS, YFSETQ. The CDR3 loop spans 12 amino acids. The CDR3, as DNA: TGCGCCAGCAGCTTGCGGCTAGAGACCCAGTACTTC. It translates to CASSLRLETQYF.

Here the CDR3 DNA reads TGTGCCAGCAGTCCAACAGGGGGCAATCAGCCCCAGCATTTT. Protein sequence: CASSPTGGNQPQHF. This chain joins TRBV7-6 and TRBJ1-5; 7 positions match TRBD1. This CDR3 is 14 amino acids long. V lost 6 bases and J lost 2; bases outside the gene matches: 4. CDR1 SGHVS and CDR2 FNYEAQ come from the germline V gene. Based on the CDR3 plus reference TRBV7-6 and TRBJ1-5, the full variable domain is GAGVSQSPRYKVTKRGQDVALRCDPISGHVSLYWYRQALGQGPEFLTYFNYEAQQDKSGLPNDRFSAERPEGSISTLTIQRTEQRDSAMYRCASSPTGGNQPQHFGDGTRLSIL.

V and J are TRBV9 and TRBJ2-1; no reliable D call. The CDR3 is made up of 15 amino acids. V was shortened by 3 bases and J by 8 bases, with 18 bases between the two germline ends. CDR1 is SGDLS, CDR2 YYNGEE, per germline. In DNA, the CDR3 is TGTGCCAGCAGCGATAACGGAGACTTAGTAGATGAGCAGTTCTTC. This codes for CASSDNGDLVDEQFF.

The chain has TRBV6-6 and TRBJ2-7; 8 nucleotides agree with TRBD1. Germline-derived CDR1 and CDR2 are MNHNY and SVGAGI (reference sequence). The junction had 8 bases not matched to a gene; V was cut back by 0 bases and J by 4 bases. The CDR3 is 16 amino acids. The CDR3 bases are TGTGCCAGCAGTTACTCGGCGGGCAGGGGGCGGTACGAGCAGTACTTC. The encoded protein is CASSYSAGRGRYEQYF.

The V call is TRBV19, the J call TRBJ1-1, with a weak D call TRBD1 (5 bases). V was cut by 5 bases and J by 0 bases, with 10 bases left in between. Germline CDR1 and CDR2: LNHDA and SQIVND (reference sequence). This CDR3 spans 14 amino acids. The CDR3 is CASSVHRMNTEAFF. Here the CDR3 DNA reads TGTGCCAGTAGTGTTCACAGGATGAACACTGAAGCTTTCTTT.

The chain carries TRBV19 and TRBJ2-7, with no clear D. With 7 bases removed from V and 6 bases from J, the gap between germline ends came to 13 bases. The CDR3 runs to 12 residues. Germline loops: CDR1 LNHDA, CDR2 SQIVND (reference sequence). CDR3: CASTLPGGEQYF. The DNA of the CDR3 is TGTGCCAGTACCCTTCCCGGTGGCGAGCAGTACTTC.

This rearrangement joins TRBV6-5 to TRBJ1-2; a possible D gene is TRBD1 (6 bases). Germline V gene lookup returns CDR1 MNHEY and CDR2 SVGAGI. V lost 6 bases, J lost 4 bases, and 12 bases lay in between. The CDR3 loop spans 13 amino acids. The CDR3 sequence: CASRPTGTYGYTF. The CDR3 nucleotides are TGTGCCAGCAGACCAACAGGGACCTATGGCTACACCTTC.

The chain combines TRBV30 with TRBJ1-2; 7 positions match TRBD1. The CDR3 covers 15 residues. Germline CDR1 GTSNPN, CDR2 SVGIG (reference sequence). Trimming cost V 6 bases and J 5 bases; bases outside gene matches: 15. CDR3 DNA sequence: TGTGCCTGCAACACGGCCTCGATGACAGGGTATGGCTACACCTTC. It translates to CACNTASMTGYGYTF.